Below, 14 T cell receptor beta chains from the same sample are listed, as sequenced in a study of identical twins (dated by TCRdb to about 2016). Library method: 5' RACE. The listed sequencing device is Illumina HiSeq 2000. TCRdb trimmed the raw reads at Q25, called clones with MiXCR and kept productive beta chains. Records with the same CDR3 protein are collapsed into one entry carrying the most frequent genes and DNA. This sample lists just under 650,000 distinct CDR3 sequences; roughly 6.6% were detected once. Over 1.5% of the sample rests with the top ten. The data were also submitted as part of a second study, on yellow fever vaccine responses in identical twins.

Sequenced sample: PBMCs. The origin of the receptors is a woman between 18 and 29 years old in good health.

This clonotype was seen a handful of times. The gene calls are TRBV6-1 and TRBJ1-2; 7 positions agree with TRBD1. The trim removed 6 bases at V and 8 bases at J, leaving 12 bases unmatched. The germline CDR1 and CDR2 sequences are MNHNS and SASEGT. The CDR3 has 14 amino acids. CDR3 loop: CASRQTTGQGGYTF. DNA for the CDR3: TGTGCCAGCAGACAAACGACAGGGCAGGGGGGCTACACCTTC.

This clonotype appeared many times. The chain has TRBV10-3 and TRBJ2-5; D could derive from TRBD1 or TRBD2 (6 bases each). The V and J ends lost 2 bases and 2 bases respectively, with 9 bases between them. The CDR3 has 14 amino acids. CDR1 ENHRY and CDR2 SYGVKD come from the germline V gene. Written as DNA, the CDR3 is TGTGCCATCAGTGAGGTAGGGGGGCAAGAGACCCAGTACTTC. Residues: CAISEVGGQETQYF.

This clonotype was observed many times. The V and J genes are TRBV5-1 and TRBJ2-7; 10 bases map to TRBD2. With V trimmed by 0 bases and J by 2 bases, 2 bases remained unmatched. In germline, CDR1 is SGHRS, CDR2 YFSETQ. This CDR3 is 15 amino acids long. CDR3 DNA: TGCGCCAGCAGCTTGGCAGCGGGAGGGACCTACGAGCAGTACTTC. It specifies CASSLAAGGTYEQYF.

This clonotype occurred a few times. The chain has TRBV7-6 and TRBJ2-7; possibly TRBD1 for D (6 bases). The CDR3 covers 15 residues. Germline V gene sequence: CDR1 SGHVS, CDR2 FNYEAQ. V was clipped by 1 base and J by 3 bases, with 13 bases between them. CDR3 residues: CASSLGDTLSYEQYF. As DNA, the CDR3 is TGTGCCAGCAGCTTAGGGGACACACTAAGCTACGAGCAGTACTTC.

This sequence joins TRBV29-1 and TRBJ2-7; tentative D call: TRBD2 (5 bases). The CDR3 is 12 amino acids. Germline V CDR1 and CDR2: SQVTM, ANQGSEA. The V end lost 6 bases, the J end lost 3 bases, and 12 bases lay between the germline ends. The CDR3 loop reads CSVDGLNYEQYF. The CDR3 DNA sequence: TGCAGCGTAGATGGACTGAACTACGAGCAGTACTTC.

Ten or more counts support this clonotype. V and J are TRBV20-1 and TRBJ2-5, with D perhaps assigned TRBD1 or TRBD2 (5 bases each). The germline CDR1 and CDR2 sequences are DFQATT and SNEGSKA (reference sequence). This CDR3 has 15 residues. The V end was cut by 6 bases, the J end by 0 bases, with 17 bases between. The CDR3 spells CSANKWGPYQETQYF. In DNA form, the CDR3 reads TGCAGTGCCAATAAATGGGGACCGTACCAAGAGACCCAGTACTTC.

This clonotype turned up a few times. The chain recombines TRBV6-4 with TRBJ2-4, with 12 bases that match TRBD1. The CDR3 is 20 amino acids. Germline assignment: CDR1 MRHNA and CDR2 SNTAGT. Trimming removed 6 bases from V and 0 bases from J; junction bases left unmatched: 15. DNA for the CDR3: TGTGCCAGCAGCTGGACGACCGGGACAGGGGGCCTACTAGCCAAAAACATTCAGTACTTC. Its translation: CASSWTTGTGGLLAKNIQYF.

This clonotype was observed many times. This sequence joins TRBV5-5 and TRBJ1-2, with D perhaps TRBD1 (6 bases). Germline V lookup: CDR1 SGHKS, CDR2 YYEKEE (reference sequence). Trimming removed 0 bases at V and 7 bases at J, with 13 bases between. This CDR3 has 14 residues. In nucleotides, the CDR3 is TGTGCCAGCAGCTTGGGGGGGCTGGCCCGTGGCTACACCTTC. Translation gives CASSLGGLARGYTF.

The chain employs TRBV20-1 and TRBJ2-3, with 13 positions matching TRBD2. The CDR3 runs to 15 residues. The V gene end was trimmed by 7 bases and the J gene end by 5 bases; junction bases not matched to a gene: 9. Per the germline V gene, CDR1 is DFQATT and CDR2 is SNEGSKA (reference sequence). CDR3 sequence reads: CSVERLAGGGDTQYF. The CDR3 DNA reads as TGCAGTGTCGAGAGACTAGCGGGGGGTGGAGATACGCAGTATTTT.

This clonotype was seen more than once but under ten times. This rearrangement joins TRBV12-3 or TRBV12-4 to TRBJ2-7; unclear D gene. Trimming cost V 1 base and J 2 bases, with 9 bases left between them. The CDR3 totals 14 residues. This CDR3 reads CASSLEGSAYEQYV. The CDR3 nucleotides read TGTGCCAGCAGTTTAGAGGGTTCGGCCTACGAGCAGTACGTC.

This clonotype was counted a few times. For the CDR3, the DNA is TGTGCCAGCAGCTTAGATCAGCTCTCTGGAAACACCATATATTTT. This encodes CASSLDQLSGNTIYF. V gene TRBV11-2 combines with J gene TRBJ1-3, with no clear D. Germline V gene lookup returns CDR1 SGHAT and CDR2 FQNNGV. The CDR3 runs 15 residues. Trimming took 0 bases from V and 0 from J, leaving 6 bases between them. The full variable domain, rest sourced from reference TRBV11-2 and TRBJ1-3, is EAGVAQSPRYKIIEKRQSVAFWCNPISGHATLYWYQQILGQGPKLLIQFQNNGVVDDSQLPKDRFSAERLKGVDSTLKIQPAKLEDSAVYLCASSLDQLSGNTIYFGEGSWLTVV.

This clonotype was observed many times. V usage is TRBV14 and J usage is TRBJ2-7; D is unresolved. Germline-derived CDR1 and CDR2 are SGHDN and FVKESK. There are 13 residues in the CDR3. Trimming pared 1 base from V and 2 bases from J, leaving 6 bases between. CDR3 sequence: CASSQVGAYEQYF. CDR3 DNA: TGTGCCAGCAGCCAAGTGGGCGCCTACGAGCAGTACTTC.

This clonotype was counted many times. The rearrangement links TRBV6-1 to TRBJ1-1; 9 bases match TRBD1. The V segment lost 5 bases and the J segment 1 base; nucleotides outside the gene matches: 5. This CDR3 has 15 amino acids. Germline V lookup: CDR1 MNHNS, CDR2 SASEGT. As DNA, the CDR3 is TGTGCCAGCAGTATGGACAGGGGCGGGAACACTGAAGCTTTCTTT. Translated: CASSMDRGGNTEAFF.

This clonotype was detected many times. The V and J genes are TRBV10-2 and TRBJ2-1; the match to TRBD2 covers 11 bases. This CDR3 has 15 amino acids. The germline CDR1 and CDR2 sequences are WSHSY and SAAADI. V shed 8 bases and J 6 bases; nucleotides not matched to a gene: 9. In DNA form, the CDR3 reads TGCGCCAGCGGCGATAGCGGGGGGGGCATCAATGAGCAGTTCTTC. Translation gives CASGDSGGGINEQFF.